The clone carrying this TCR beta chain showed up just a few times. Its antigen is as yet unknown. Given a much more abundant clone one base away, this may be a read error. These data originate in a study of neurological immune-mediated disorders. General study points: None of the CDR3 amino acid sequences found in expanded clones was shared across subjects. This suggests that the TCR-beta repertoires were private in all groups.

MiXCR was run by TCRdb on the 5' RACE reads, yielding one entry per CDR3 protein. The repertoire has tens of thousands of distinct CDR3 sequences, under 5% of them found once; the top ten carry roughly 3.4%. Trimming pared 7 bases from V and 4 bases from J, leaving 17 bases between. This CDR3 spans 15 amino acids. Germline V lookup: CDR1 MNHNY, CDR2 SVGAGI (reference sequence). Sequencing used PBMCs. This TCR derives from a woman between 50 and 59 years old with multiple sclerosis. The rearrangement uses TRBV6-6 and TRBJ1-5; D may be TRBD1 (5 bases). The CDR3 loop is CASTHGGKGNQPQHF. CDR3 nucleotides: TGTGCCAGCACCCACGGGGGAAAGGGAAATCAGCCCCAGCATTTT.